These 18 T cell receptor beta chains originate from one sample sequenced in a study of OX40 agonist ivuxolimab in advanced cancers. The protocol was immunoSEQ multiplex PCR, while the TCRdb copy is restricted to in-frame clones and leaves out a portion. The sample gives around 100,000 clones, less than 95% of which show up once; around 0.58% is in the top ten. The starting material was CD4+ or CD8+ T cells sorted from blood, obtained in a trial of the OX40 agonist ivuxolimab. These receptors came from an adult with an advanced solid tumor such as melanoma, head and neck, liver or kidney cancer.

The V and J genes are TRBV10-3 and TRBJ1-4; tentatively, D is TRBD1 (6 bases). The CDR3 totals 15 residues. Deletions cut 2 bases from V and 3 bases from J, with 10 bases between. Germline CDR1 ENHRY, CDR2 SYGVKD. The CDR3: CAISEAQGSNEKLFF. The CDR3 DNA follows: TGTGCCATCAGTGAGGCACAGGGTTCTAATGAAAAACTGTTTTTT.

The V and J genes are TRBV2 and TRBJ2-2, with D unresolved. This CDR3 has 15 residues. Trimming cost V 7 bases and J 2 bases, with 14 bases left between them. Germline values: CDR1 SNHLY, CDR2 FYNNEI. CDR3 residues: CASKRETSNTGELFF. The CDR3, as DNA: TGTGCCAGCAAGAGAGAGACGTCCAACACCGGGGAGCTGTTTTTT.

This rearrangement joins TRBV6-5 to TRBJ2-7, with D tentatively TRBD1 (7 bases). CDR1 is MNHEY, CDR2 SVGAGI, per germline. Trimming left V 5 bases short and J 3 bases short, with 14 bases between. CDR3 length equals 14 residues. CDR3 amino acids: CASSGPGGNYEQYF. The DNA for the CDR3 is TGTGCCAGCAGTGGTCCAGGGGGGAACTACGAGCAGTACTTC.

To note about this clone: The identical CDR3 is also encoded by other nucleotide sequences in the sample. This chain uses TRBV15 with TRBJ1-1; possibly TRBD1 for D (6 bases). Germline V gives CDR1 LNHNV, CDR2 YYDKDF (reference sequence). The CDR3 consists of 12 residues. V lost 4 bases and J lost 4, with 7 bases in between. The CDR3 protein is CATSIGGTEAFF. The DNA of the CDR3 is TGTGCCACCAGCATAGGGGGCACTGAAGCTTTCTTT.

The chain couples TRBV5-4 to TRBJ2-7, with D possibly TRBD1 on 5 matching bases. The germline V gene has CDR1 SGHNT and CDR2 YYREEE (reference sequence). Trimming took off 0 bases at V and 2 bases at J, with 12 bases between the two ends. The CDR3 is made up of 15 amino acids. The CDR3 DNA reads TGTGCCAGCAGCTTGGTTCCCCAGGGAACCTACGAGCAGTACTTC. Amino acid sequence: CASSLVPQGTYEQYF.

The chain combines TRBV6-5 with TRBJ1-2; D not certain. The CDR3 consists of 15 residues. Trimming cost V 9 bases and J 0 bases, with 17 bases left between them. The V gene's germline CDR1 is MNHEY and CDR2 SVGAGI. The CDR3 is CARRLVREANYGYTF. DNA of the CDR3: TGTGCCAGGAGACTGGTAAGGGAGGCTAACTATGGCTACACCTTC.

V and J are TRBV6-5 and TRBJ1-4, with D unresolved. Trimming took off 5 bases at V and 3 bases at J, with 13 bases between the two ends. This CDR3 has 15 amino acids. Germline CDR1 is MNHEY and CDR2 is SVGAGI. The CDR3 DNA is TGTGCCAGCAGTCCAACCCAGACCTCTAATGAAAAACTGTTTTTT. Its translation: CASSPTQTSNEKLFF.

The chain links TRBV18 to TRBJ1-5, with D uncertain. Trimming shortened V by 3 bases and J by 6 bases, and 18 bases separated the two germline ends. The CDR3 is 16 amino acids. Germline CDR1 and CDR2: KGHSH and LQKENI. DNA for the CDR3: TGTGCCAGCTCACCCGGCGGACCACGTATTCCTCAGCCCCAGCATTTT. Amino acid sequence: CASSPGGPRIPQPQHF. The full variable domain, with the rest looked up from reference TRBV18 and TRBJ1-5, is NAGVMQNPRHLVRRRGQEARLRCSPMKGHSHVYWYRQLPEEGLKFMVYLQKENIIDESGMPKERFSAEFPKEGPSILRIQQVVRGDSAAYFCASSPGGPRIPQPQHFGDGTRLSIL.

This clone has just a few counts. V gene TRBV5-4 combines with J gene TRBJ1-1; 11 positions agree with TRBD1. Per the germline V gene, CDR1 is SGHNT and CDR2 is YYREEE (reference sequence). The CDR3 contains 16 residues. Unmatched junction bases numbered 7, after V lost 1 base and J lost 5 bases. Here the CDR3 DNA reads TGTGCCAGCAGCTTGTGGACAGGGGGCGCGGGGACTGAAGCTTTCTTT. Protein: CASSLWTGGAGTEAFF.

The genes are TRBV2 and TRBJ1-4, with D tentatively TRBD1 (5 bases). V was shortened by 4 bases and J by 0 bases, with 12 bases between the two germline ends. The CDR3 extends over 16 amino acids. The V gene's germline CDR1 is SNHLY and CDR2 FYNNEI. This CDR3 is CASSVRQTATNEKLFF. The CDR3 DNA follows: TGTGCCAGCAGTGTCCGACAGACTGCAACTAATGAAAAACTGTTTTTT.

The rearrangement joins TRBV5-1 to TRBJ2-5, with D tentatively TRBD1 (6 bases). The DNA end lines up better with TRBJ2-7; the J call may be wrong. Germline CDR1 reads SGHRS; CDR2 reads YFSETQ. This CDR3 spans 15 amino acids. The CDR3 DNA follows: TGCGCCAGCAGCTCCGCGGGCAGGGGCACCTACGAGCAGTACTTC. This encodes CASSSAGRGTYEQYF.

V usage is TRBV28 and J usage is TRBJ2-1; D may be TRBD1 (6 bases). CDR3 size: 12 residues. The germline V gene encodes CDR1 MDHEN and CDR2 SYDVKM. The V end was cut by 5 bases, the J end by 15 bases, with 17 bases between. The CDR3: CASSQMDRPTFF. The DNA of the CDR3 is TGTGCCAGCAGTCAAATGGACAGACCCACGTTCTTC.

The chain couples TRBV16 to TRBJ1-3, with D tentatively TRBD1 (6 bases). V lost 2 bases and J 1 base, leaving 9 bases between the germline ends. This CDR3 is 15 amino acids long. Germline CDR1 KGHSY, CDR2 FQNENV. This CDR3 is CASSQPTGSGNTIYF. The CDR3 DNA follows: TGTGCCAGCAGCCAACCAACAGGGTCTGGAAACACCATATATTTT. The whole variable domain, remainder taken from reference TRBV16 and TRBJ1-3, is GEEVAQTPKHLVRGEGQKAKLYCAPIKGHSYVFWYQQVLKNEFKFLISFQNENVFDETGMPKERFSAKCLPNSPCSLEIQATKLEDSAVYFCASSQPTGSGNTIYFGEGSWLTVV.

The V gene is TRBV28, the J gene TRBJ1-5; unclear D gene. Germline-derived CDR1 and CDR2 are MDHEN and SYDVKM. Deletions cut 2 bases from V and 5 bases from J, with 13 bases between. CDR3 length: 15 amino acids. The CDR3 region has the DNA TGTGCCAGCAGTTTACCGGGGTGGAGAGATCAGCCCCAGCATTTT. It is translated as CASSLPGWRDQPQHF.

This chain connects TRBV5-1 to TRBJ2-5; D remains ambiguous. The CDR3 loop spans 14 amino acids. V dropped 0 bases and J dropped 1 base, with 7 bases sitting between them. Germline lookup yields CDR1 SGHRS and CDR2 YFSETQ. CDR3 in DNA: TGCGCCAGCAGCTTGGGACATCCCCAAGAGACCCAGTACTTC. It specifies CASSLGHPQETQYF.

The CDR3 region has the DNA TGCAGTGCTATTTTTAATGAGCAGTTCTTC. It is translated as CSAIFNEQFF. The rearrangement links TRBV20-1 to TRBJ2-1; D gene uncertain. Germline V CDR1 and CDR2: DFQATT, SNEGSKA (reference sequence). The V and J ends lost 4 bases and 7 bases respectively, with 5 bases between them. This CDR3 is built from 10 residues.

The rearrangement uses TRBV18 and TRBJ2-1, with 11 nucleotides matching TRBD2. V lost 2 bases, J lost 6 bases, and 3 bases stayed unmatched. The CDR3 loop spans 15 amino acids. Germline lookup yields CDR1 KGHSH and CDR2 LQKENI. The CDR3 coding sequence is TGTGCCAGCTCACCAACGACTAGCGGGACCAATGAGCAGTTCTTC. This encodes CASSPTTSGTNEQFF.

A word on this clone: Other DNA sequences in the same sample also yield this CDR3. The V gene is TRBV19, the J gene TRBJ2-1, with 11 bases that match TRBD2. Germline trimming cut 6 bases from V and 1 base from J; bases unmatched to any gene: 2. CDR1 and CDR2 from the germline V gene are LNHDA and SQIVND (reference sequence). The CDR3 loop spans 15 amino acids. The CDR3 DNA sequence: TGTGCCAGTAGCCTAGCGGGAGGTTCCTACAATGAGCAGTTCTTC. Protein product: CASSLAGGSYNEQFF.